This entry features one TCR beta chain sequence. Its antigen is undetermined. TCRdb's copy holds only in-frame clones and misses some; the assay was immunoSEQ multiplex PCR. The sample lists 100,000 or so clones, around 80% seen once, with 17% in the top ten. The data are from a study of Ad26.COV2.S vaccination and SARS-CoV-2 variants. Study-level results: An underestimation of total T cell responses may have resulted from the TCR breadth and depth analyses. The breadth of spike-specific CD8+ and CD4+ T cell responses after vaccination was reportedly substantial. Relative to placebo recipients, vaccine recipients exhibited elevated spike-specific TCR breadth. Non-spike TCR breadth showed similarity between vaccine and placebo recipients.

The V gene lost 5 bases and the J gene lost 1 base, with 5 bases spanning the gap. Germline CDR1 reads MNHEY; CDR2 reads SVGAGI. The CDR3 is 12 residues long. Sequenced material: peripheral blood, taken after recovery from COVID-19. The V gene is TRBV6-5, the J gene TRBJ1-1; D is undetermined. The origin of this receptor is a human donor who had recovered from COVID-19. CDR3 in DNA: TGTGCCAGCAGTCGGGGGAACACTGAAGCTTTCTTT. The encoded protein is CASSRGNTEAFF.